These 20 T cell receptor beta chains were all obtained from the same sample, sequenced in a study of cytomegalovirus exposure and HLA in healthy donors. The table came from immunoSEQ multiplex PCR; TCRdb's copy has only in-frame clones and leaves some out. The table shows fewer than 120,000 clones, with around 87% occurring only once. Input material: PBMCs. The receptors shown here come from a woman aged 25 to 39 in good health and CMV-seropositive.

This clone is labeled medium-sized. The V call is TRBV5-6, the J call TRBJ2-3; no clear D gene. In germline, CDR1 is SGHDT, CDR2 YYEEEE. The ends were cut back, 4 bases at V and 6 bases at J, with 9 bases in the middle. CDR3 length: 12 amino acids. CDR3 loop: CASSRLTDTQYF. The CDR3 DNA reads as TGTGCCAGCAGCCGACTGACGGATACGCAGTATTTT.

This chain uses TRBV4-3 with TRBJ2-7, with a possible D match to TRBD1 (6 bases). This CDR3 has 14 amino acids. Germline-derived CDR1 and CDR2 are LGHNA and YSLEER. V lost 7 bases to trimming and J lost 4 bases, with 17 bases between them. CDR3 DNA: TGCGCCAGCATTACCGCGCCGGACAGTTACGAGCAGTACTTC. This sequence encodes CASITAPDSYEQYF.

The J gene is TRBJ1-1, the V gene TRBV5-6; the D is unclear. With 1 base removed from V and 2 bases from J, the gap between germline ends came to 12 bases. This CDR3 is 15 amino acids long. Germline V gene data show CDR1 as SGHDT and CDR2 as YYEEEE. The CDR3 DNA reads TGTGCCAGCAGCTTGTTTGCGTTTAGAAACACTGAAGCTTTCTTT. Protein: CASSLFAFRNTEAFF.

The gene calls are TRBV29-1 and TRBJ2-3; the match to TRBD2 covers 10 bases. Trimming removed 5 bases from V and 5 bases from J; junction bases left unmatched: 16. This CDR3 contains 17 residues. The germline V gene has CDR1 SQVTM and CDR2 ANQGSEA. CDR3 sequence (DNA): TGCAGCGTTTCACCTCCTGCCGGGGAGCGGGGGGGAGATACGCAGTATTTT. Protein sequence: CSVSPPAGERGGDTQYF.

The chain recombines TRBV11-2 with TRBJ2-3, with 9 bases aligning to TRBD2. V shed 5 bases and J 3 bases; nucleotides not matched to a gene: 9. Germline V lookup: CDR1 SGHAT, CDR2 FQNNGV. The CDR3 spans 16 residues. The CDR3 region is CASSLRLAELTDTQYF. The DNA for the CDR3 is TGTGCCAGCAGCCTCCGACTAGCGGAATTGACAGATACGCAGTATTTT.

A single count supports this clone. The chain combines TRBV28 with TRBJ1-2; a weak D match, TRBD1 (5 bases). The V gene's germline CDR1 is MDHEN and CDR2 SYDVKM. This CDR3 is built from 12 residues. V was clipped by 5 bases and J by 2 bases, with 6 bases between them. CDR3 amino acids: CASSPGNYGYTF. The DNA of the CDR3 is TGTGCCAGCAGTCCAGGGAACTATGGCTACACCTTC.

As DNA, the CDR3 is TGTGCCAGCACCGCCGATGAGAGCTCCTACGAGCAGTACTTC. Translation gives CASTADESSYEQYF. This chain connects TRBV7-9 to TRBJ2-7, with no clear D. CDR3 length: 14 amino acids. CDR1 is SEHNR, CDR2 FQNEAQ, per germline (reference sequence). Trimming shortened V by 7 bases and J by 0 bases, and 13 bases separated the two germline ends.

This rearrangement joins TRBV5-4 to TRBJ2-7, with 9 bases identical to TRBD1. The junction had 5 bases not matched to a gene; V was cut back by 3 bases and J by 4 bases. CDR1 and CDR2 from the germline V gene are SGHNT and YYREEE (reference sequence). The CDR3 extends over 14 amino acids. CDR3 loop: CASSSTGGQYEQYF. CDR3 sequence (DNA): TGTGCCAGCAGCTCTACAGGGGGCCAATACGAGCAGTACTTC. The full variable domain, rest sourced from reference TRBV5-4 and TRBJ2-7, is ETGVTQSPTHLIKTRGQQVTLRCSSQSGHNTVSWYQQALGQGPQFIFQYYREEENGRGNFPPRFSGLQFPNYSSELNVNALELDDSALYLCASSSTGGQYEQYFGPGTRLTVT.

CDR3 nucleotide sequence: TGCGCCAGCAGGTGGAGCAGGGGCACCGGGGAGCTGTTTTTT. This encodes CASRWSRGTGELFF. This sequence joins TRBV5-1 and TRBJ2-2, with a tentative D call TRBD1 (6 bases). The germline V and J ends were trimmed by 5 bases and 4 bases, with 12 bases remaining between them. CDR1 is SGHRS, CDR2 YFSETQ, per germline. This CDR3 comprises 14 residues.

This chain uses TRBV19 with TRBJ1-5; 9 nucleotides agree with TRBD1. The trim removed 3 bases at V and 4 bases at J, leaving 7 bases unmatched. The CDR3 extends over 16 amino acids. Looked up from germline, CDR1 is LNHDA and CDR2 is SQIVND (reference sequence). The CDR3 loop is CASSIGWGQGNQPQHF. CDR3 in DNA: TGTGCCAGTAGTATCGGTTGGGGACAGGGAAATCAGCCCCAGCATTTT.

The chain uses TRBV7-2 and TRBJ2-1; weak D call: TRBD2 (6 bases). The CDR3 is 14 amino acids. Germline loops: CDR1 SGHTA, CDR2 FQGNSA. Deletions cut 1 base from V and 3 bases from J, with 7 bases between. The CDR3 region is CASSLVGGYNEQFF. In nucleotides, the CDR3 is TGTGCCAGCAGCTTAGTGGGGGGCTACAATGAGCAGTTCTTC.

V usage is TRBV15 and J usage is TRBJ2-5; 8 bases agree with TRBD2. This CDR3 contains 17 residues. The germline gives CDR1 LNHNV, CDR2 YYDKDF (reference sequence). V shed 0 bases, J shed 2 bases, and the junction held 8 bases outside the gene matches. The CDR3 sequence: CATSRELAGTAQETQYF. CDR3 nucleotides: TGTGCCACCAGCAGAGAGTTAGCGGGAACAGCACAAGAGACCCAGTACTTC.

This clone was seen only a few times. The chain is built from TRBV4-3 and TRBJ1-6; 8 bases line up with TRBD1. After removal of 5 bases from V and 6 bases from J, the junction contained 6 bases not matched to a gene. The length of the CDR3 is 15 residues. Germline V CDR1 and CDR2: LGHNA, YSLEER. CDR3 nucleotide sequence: TGCGCCAGCAGCAGTCACAGGGGGGGTAATTCACCCCTCCACTTT. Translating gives CASSSHRGGNSPLHF.

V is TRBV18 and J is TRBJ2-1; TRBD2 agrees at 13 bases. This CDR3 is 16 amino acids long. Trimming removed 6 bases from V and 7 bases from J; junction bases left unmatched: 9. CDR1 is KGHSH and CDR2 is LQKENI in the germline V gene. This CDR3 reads CASSQNTGLAGNEQFF. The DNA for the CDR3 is TGTGCCAGCTCCCAAAATACGGGACTAGCGGGGAATGAGCAGTTCTTC. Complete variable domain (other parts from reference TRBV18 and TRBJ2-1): NAGVMQNPRHLVRRRGQEARLRCSPMKGHSHVYWYRQLPEEGLKFMVYLQKENIIDESGMPKERFSAEFPKEGPSILRIQQVVRGDSAAYFCASSQNTGLAGNEQFFGPGTRLTVL.

CDR3 loop: CASSPAGTSGYYEQYF. CDR3 nucleotides: TGTGCCAGCAGTCCAGCCGGGACTAGCGGATACTACGAGCAGTACTTC. The V call is TRBV6-6, the J call TRBJ2-7, with 11 bases matching TRBD2. Germline V lookup: CDR1 MNHNY, CDR2 SVGAGI (reference sequence). With V trimmed by 5 bases and J by 3 bases, 9 bases remained unmatched. The CDR3 is 16 amino acids.

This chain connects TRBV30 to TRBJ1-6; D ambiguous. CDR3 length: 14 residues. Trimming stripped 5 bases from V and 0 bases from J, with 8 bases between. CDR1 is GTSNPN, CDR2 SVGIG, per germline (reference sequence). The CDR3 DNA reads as TGTGCCTGGGAAGGGAGCTCCTATAATTCACCCCTCCACTTT. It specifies CAWEGSSYNSPLHF.

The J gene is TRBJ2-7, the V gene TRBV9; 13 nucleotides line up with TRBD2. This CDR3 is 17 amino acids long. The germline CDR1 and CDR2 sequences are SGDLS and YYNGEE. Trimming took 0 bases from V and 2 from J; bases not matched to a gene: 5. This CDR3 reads CASSVGTTSGGAYEQYF. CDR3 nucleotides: TGTGCCAGCAGCGTAGGAACAACTAGCGGGGGGGCCTACGAGCAGTACTTC.

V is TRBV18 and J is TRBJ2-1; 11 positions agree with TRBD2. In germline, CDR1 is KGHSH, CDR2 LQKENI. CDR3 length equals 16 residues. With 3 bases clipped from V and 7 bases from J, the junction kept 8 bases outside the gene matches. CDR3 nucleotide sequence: TGTGCCAGCTCACCCCTTAGCGGGAGGGCTTATAATGAGCAGTTCTTC. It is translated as CASSPLSGRAYNEQFF.

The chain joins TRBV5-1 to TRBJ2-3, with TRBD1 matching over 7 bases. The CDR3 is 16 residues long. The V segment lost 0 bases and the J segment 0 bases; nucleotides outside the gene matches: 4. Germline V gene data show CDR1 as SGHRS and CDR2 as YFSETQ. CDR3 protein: CASSLDQQGSTDTQYF. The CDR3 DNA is TGCGCCAGCAGCTTGGATCAACAGGGGAGCACAGATACGCAGTATTTT.

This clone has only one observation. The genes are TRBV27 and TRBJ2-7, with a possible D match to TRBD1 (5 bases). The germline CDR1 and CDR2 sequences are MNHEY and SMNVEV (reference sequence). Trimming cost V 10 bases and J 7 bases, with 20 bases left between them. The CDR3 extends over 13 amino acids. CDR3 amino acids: CATSLGRGGEQYF. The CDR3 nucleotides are TGTGCCACCTCATTGGGGCGTGGTGGTGAGCAGTACTTC.